Following are 11 T cell receptor beta chains from one sample sequenced in a study of human T cells and chemical hapten exposure (dated by TCRdb to the early 2020s). The method was RACE. TCRdb shows the sequencer as NextSeq 500. TCRdb passed the public sequencing reads through fastp at Q25 and MiXCR, retaining productive beta sequences. Rows merge per CDR3 protein into single entries with the most common DNA and genes. Present in this sample are about 340,000 distinct CDR3 sequences, approximately 6.3% of which were seen just once. The ten largest account for more than 7% of the sample. Sample time point, as interpreted from the label and publication: patch test 1, 2 weeks after DPC sensitization. The treatment or condition label corresponds to: therapeutic diphenylcyclopropenone sensitization with weekly scalp DPC. The sample here was whole blood, taken in connection with sensitization to the hapten diphenylcyclopropenone (DPC). These receptor sequences come from a woman between 18 and 30 years old with alopecia areata. Some clones in this sample may be carry-over from other donors' samples.

The chain links TRBV28 to TRBJ1-2; TRBD1 aligns across 11 bases. CDR3 length: 15 amino acids. V was pared by 4 bases and J by 2 bases, with 3 bases of the junction left unmatched. Germline V lookup: CDR1 MDHEN, CDR2 SYDVKM. The chain's CDR3 is CASSSGQGANYGYTF. The CDR3 DNA reads as TGTGCCAGCAGTTCAGGACAGGGGGCAAACTATGGCTACACCTTC.

The V call is TRBV6-5, the J call TRBJ2-3; 7 nucleotides match TRBD1. This CDR3 comprises 17 residues. Losses at the gene ends were 5 bases for V and 3 bases for J; bases not matched to a gene: 14. From germline, CDR1 is MNHEY and CDR2 SVGAGI. CDR3 residues: CASSRLTGTKLTDTQYF. The CDR3 nucleotides are TGTGCCAGCAGTCGCCTGACAGGGACCAAACTTACAGATACGCAGTATTTT.

This clonotype occurred many times. The chain joins TRBV7-3 to TRBJ2-1, with D perhaps matching TRBD2 (6 bases). This CDR3 is built from 17 residues. Germline CDR1 reads SGHTA; CDR2 reads FQGTGA. Trimming shortened V by 5 bases and J by 3 bases, and 20 bases separated the two germline ends. The CDR3 sequence: CASSPQGAGHGYNEQFF. CDR3 coding DNA: TGTGCCAGCAGCCCTCAAGGGGCGGGGCATGGCTACAATGAGCAGTTCTTC.

The chain carries TRBV12-3 or TRBV12-4 and TRBJ1-3, with 7 bases matching TRBD1. After removal of 5 bases from V and 4 bases from J, the junction contained 17 bases not matched to a gene. The CDR3 has 18 residues. The CDR3 sequence: CASSDDERGQAGGNTIYF. The CDR3 DNA reads as TGTGCCAGCAGTGACGATGAGCGAGGACAGGCAGGGGGAAACACCATATATTTT.

The sample holds many counts of this clonotype. V is TRBV20-1 and J is TRBJ1-1; no clear D. The germline V gene has CDR1 DFQATT and CDR2 SNEGSKA (reference sequence). This CDR3 is built from 13 residues. Trimming removed 6 bases at V and 1 base at J, with 12 bases between. DNA for the CDR3: TGCAGTGCCATAGGGATGGAGAACACTGAAGCTTTCTTT. Translation: CSAIGMENTEAFF.

At least ten counts were recorded for this clonotype. The chain links TRBV7-2 to TRBJ2-7; TRBD1 matches at 7 bases. This CDR3 contains 15 residues. CDR1 and CDR2 from the germline V gene are SGHTA and FQGNSA. Trimming removed 1 base from V and 4 bases from J; junction bases left unmatched: 7. The CDR3 sequence: CASSLDTGALYEQYF. In DNA form, the CDR3 reads TGTGCCAGCAGCTTAGATACAGGGGCGTTGTACGAGCAGTACTTC. The full variable domain, with the rest looked up from reference TRBV7-2 and TRBJ2-7, is GAGVSQSPSNKVTEKGKDVELRCDPISGHTALYWYRQSLGQGLEFLIYFQGNSAPDKSGLPSDRFSAERTGGSVSTLTIQRTQQEDSAVYLCASSLDTGALYEQYFGPGTRLTVT.

The chain recombines TRBV2 with TRBJ1-4; 8 nucleotides align to TRBD1. The CDR3 spans 15 residues. J gave up 2 bases and V 8 bases, and 7 bases lay outside the gene matches. The germline gives CDR1 SNHLY, CDR2 FYNNEI. The CDR3 here is CASGPYRGTNEKLFF. The DNA for the CDR3 is TGTGCCAGCGGGCCCTACAGGGGGACTAATGAAAAACTGTTTTTT.

This clonotype was picked up a small number of times. The V call is TRBV18, the J call TRBJ1-1, with 8 nucleotides matching TRBD1. Germline CDR1 and CDR2: KGHSH and LQKENI. J gave up 0 bases and V 0 bases, and 3 bases lay outside the gene matches. This CDR3 spans 16 amino acids. The CDR3 DNA follows: TGTGCCAGCTCACCACCGACAGGGGTCATGAACACTGAAGCTTTCTTT. Amino acids: CASSPPTGVMNTEAFF.

The chain carries TRBV7-2 and TRBJ1-4; D may be TRBD1 (5 bases). V lost 3 bases and J 10 bases, leaving 15 bases between the germline ends. Per germline, CDR1 SGHTA and CDR2 FQGNSA. The CDR3 has 14 residues. The CDR3: CASSFQGGQGKLFF. CDR3 nucleotides: TGTGCCAGCAGCTTCCAAGGAGGGCAGGGAAAACTGTTTTTT.

This clonotype came up many times. The chain is built from TRBV12-3 or TRBV12-4 and TRBJ2-7; TRBD1 matches 7 bases. The length of the CDR3 is 15 residues. Trimming at V came to 6 bases and at J to 6 bases, leaving 14 bases not matched to a gene. The CDR3 DNA follows: TGTGCCAGCAGCCAGGCCGGGACAGATTTTTTCGAGCAGTACTTC. Translation gives CASSQAGTDFFEQYF.

This clonotype was counted a few times. CDR3 residues: CASSRAQTRDTEAFF. The CDR3 region has the DNA TGTGCCAGCAGCCGTGCCCAAACTCGCGACACTGAAGCTTTCTTT. V is TRBV6-2 or TRBV6-3 and J is TRBJ1-1; D unclear. Germline V gene sequence: CDR1 MNHEY, CDR2 SVGEGT. Trimming left V 6 bases short and J 3 bases short, with 17 bases between. This CDR3 has 15 residues.